A single sample gave rise to the 32 T cell receptor beta chains below, sequenced in a study of blood T cell repertoires in COVID-19. Repertoires were generated with immunoSEQ multiplex PCR, while TCRdb's copy carries only in-frame clones and drops some. Counted here are some 200,000 clones, about nine tenths occurring once; the ten biggest clones make up around 4.8%. The specimen sequenced was peripheral blood. These receptors all come from a woman aged 40 to 50 with acute or convalescent COVID-19.

The chain uses TRBV19 and TRBJ2-7; 7 bases line up with TRBD2. The CDR3 consists of 13 residues. CDR1 LNHDA and CDR2 SQIVND come from the germline V gene (reference sequence). CDR3 in amino acids: CVSAGLDEYEQYV. The DNA for the CDR3 is TGTGTCTCAGCGGGACTCGATGAATACGAGCAGTACGTC.

The chain links TRBV7-2 to TRBJ1-4; D ambiguous. The V end lost 3 bases, the J end lost 4 bases, and 12 bases lay between the germline ends. Germline CDR1 and CDR2: SGHTA and FQGNSA. The length of the CDR3 is 15 residues. CDR3 protein: CASSLSTRINEKLFF. In DNA form, the CDR3 reads TGTGCCAGCAGCTTGTCGACAAGAATTAATGAAAAACTGTTTTTT.

V usage is TRBV6-4 and J usage is TRBJ2-5; perhaps TRBD1 as D (6 bases). CDR1 MRHNA and CDR2 SNTAGT come from the germline V gene. The V and J ends lost 4 bases and 3 bases respectively, with 9 bases between them. The CDR3 consists of 13 residues. CDR3 in amino acids: CASSVGGEETQYF. The CDR3 bases are TGTGCCAGCAGTGTAGGGGGAGAAGAGACCCAGTACTTC.

This rearrangement joins TRBV2 to TRBJ1-5; 7 bases are shared with TRBD1. The V segment lost 4 bases and the J segment 4 bases; nucleotides outside the gene matches: 1. The germline V gene has CDR1 SNHLY and CDR2 FYNNEI. The CDR3 runs to 13 residues. CDR3 region: CASSVQGNQPQHF. The CDR3 DNA is TGTGCCAGCAGTGTACAGGGGAATCAGCCCCAGCATTTT.

CDR3 protein: CATSDLQGNTDTQYF. Written as DNA, the CDR3 is TGTGCCACCAGTGATTTGCAGGGGAACACAGATACGCAGTATTTT. The chain recombines TRBV24-1 with TRBJ2-3, with a tentative D call TRBD1 (6 bases). Germline CDR1 KGHDR, CDR2 SFDVKD. V lost 0 bases, J lost 2 bases, and 8 bases lay in between. The length of the CDR3 is 15 residues.

This clone has only one observation. The J gene is TRBJ1-1, the V gene TRBV11-2; tentatively, D is TRBD1 (6 bases). Deletions cut 6 bases from V and 1 base from J, with 12 bases between. CDR1 SGHAT and CDR2 FQNNGV come from the germline V gene. This CDR3 contains 14 residues. The CDR3 DNA is TGTGCCAGCAGAATTACCAGGGGGAACACTGAAGCTTTCTTT. Translating it yields CASRITRGNTEAFF.

The rearrangement links TRBV7-2 to TRBJ1-4; 8 bases agree with TRBD1. CDR1 and CDR2 from the germline V gene are SGHTA and FQGNSA. CDR3 length equals 13 residues. Germline trimming cut 3 bases from V and 12 bases from J; bases unmatched to any gene: 6. The CDR3 coding sequence is TGTGCCAGCAGCTTTCCAGGGGGCGCGGAACTGTTTTTT. Protein sequence: CASSFPGGAELFF. Using reference TRBV7-2 and TRBJ1-4 for the parts outside the CDR3, the full variable domain is GAGVSQSPSNKVTEKGKDVELRCDPISGHTALYWYRQSLGQGLEFLIYFQGNSAPDKSGLPSDRFSAERTGGSVSTLTIQRTQQEDSAVYLCASSFPGGAELFFGSGTQLSVL.

The chain is built from TRBV4-1 and TRBJ1-5; 7 bases fit TRBD1. The CDR3 is 15 amino acids. CDR1 and CDR2 (germline): MGHRA, YSYEKL. V was pared by 3 bases and J by 3 bases, with 5 bases of the junction left unmatched. The DNA of the CDR3 is TGCGCCAGCAGCCATGCCGACAGGGACAATCAGCCCCAGCATTTT. Its translation: CASSHADRDNQPQHF.

The genes are TRBV6-5 and TRBJ2-1; 10 nucleotides agree with TRBD1. Germline CDR1 reads MNHEY; CDR2 reads SVGAGI. The trim removed 2 bases at V and 7 bases at J, leaving 5 bases unmatched. This CDR3 region has 15 residues. The DNA of the CDR3 is TGTGCCAGCAGTTACAAGGACAGGGGGGTGAATGAGCAGTTCTTC. Translated, it gives CASSYKDRGVNEQFF.

In nucleotides, the CDR3 is TGTGCCAGCAGCTTAACCCCCGGGACTAGCGGGGGGCCGGGCGAGACCCAGTACTTC. Its protein product is CASSLTPGTSGGPGETQYF. V is TRBV9 and J is TRBJ2-5, with 15 bases that match TRBD2. The CDR3 contains 19 residues. V shed 4 bases and J 5 bases; nucleotides not matched to a gene: 15. CDR1 is SGDLS, CDR2 YYNGEE, per germline.

This chain links TRBV11-1 with TRBJ1-1, with 10 nucleotides matching TRBD1. The CDR3 sequence is 14 residues long. Germline lookup yields CDR1 SGHAT and CDR2 FQDESV (reference sequence). With V trimmed by 4 bases and J by 1 base, 0 bases remained unmatched. CDR3 loop: CASSWDRGNTEAFF. CDR3 DNA: TGTGCCAGCAGCTGGGACAGGGGGAACACTGAAGCTTTCTTT.

V usage is TRBV18 and J usage is TRBJ1-3, with TRBD1 as a possible D gene (5 bases). The CDR3 runs 17 residues. Trimming shortened V by 2 bases and J by 0 bases, and 14 bases separated the two germline ends. Germline lookup yields CDR1 KGHSH and CDR2 LQKENI. CDR3 sequence reads: CASSPSGASLSGNTIYF. CDR3 bases: TGTGCCAGCTCACCAAGCGGGGCCTCCCTCTCTGGAAACACCATATATTTT.

The V gene is TRBV6-6, the J gene TRBJ1-1; TRBD1 might be the D (6 bases). Germline V gives CDR1 MNHNY, CDR2 SVGAGI (reference sequence). V shed 7 bases and J shed 2 bases, with 11 bases lying between them. This CDR3 has 13 amino acids. The CDR3 region has the DNA TGTGCCAGCACAGGGACACCAAACACTGAAGCTTTCTTT. It codes for CASTGTPNTEAFF.

The chain joins TRBV19 to TRBJ1-1, with unresolved D. CDR1 and CDR2 (germline): LNHDA, SQIVND (reference sequence). This CDR3 spans 14 amino acids. Trimming stripped 3 bases from V and 4 bases from J, with 12 bases between. The CDR3 coding sequence is TGTGCCAGTAGTATCCCGACACCGACCACTGAAGCTTTCTTT. This sequence encodes CASSIPTPTTEAFF.

The chain joins TRBV5-1 to TRBJ1-2; no definite D call. This CDR3 has 15 amino acids. Trimming took off 4 bases at V and 2 bases at J, with 15 bases between the two ends. CDR1 and CDR2 (germline): SGHRS, YFSETQ. The CDR3, as DNA: TGCGCCAGCAGCAAAAACAGAGACCTCAACTATGGCTACACCTTC. It codes for CASSKNRDLNYGYTF.

The CDR3 nucleotides read TGTGCCAGCAGCCCCCTGCCACAAGGGGTCTCCTACAATGAGCAGTTCTTC. It is translated as CASSPLPQGVSYNEQFF. The rearrangement joins TRBV9 to TRBJ2-1, with D possibly being TRBD1 (5 bases). CDR1 is SGDLS, CDR2 YYNGEE, per germline. There are 17 residues in the CDR3. V was pared by 4 bases and J by 0 bases, with 17 bases between.

This clone was detected only once. This rearrangement joins TRBV2 to TRBJ1-5, with TRBD1 matching over 9 bases. V shed 6 bases, J shed 1 base, and the junction held 7 bases outside the gene matches. Looked up from germline, CDR1 is SNHLY and CDR2 is FYNNEI. The length of the CDR3 is 16 residues. The CDR3 sequence: CASRRGQGKSNQPQHF. CDR3 nucleotides: TGTGCCAGCAGACGGGGACAGGGAAAAAGCAATCAGCCCCAGCATTTT.

This clone showed up just once. V usage is TRBV7-2 and J usage is TRBJ2-5, with D possibly matching TRBD1 (6 bases). The CDR3 is made up of 15 amino acids. The ends were cut back, 5 bases at V and 5 bases at J, with 18 bases in the middle. CDR1 and CDR2 (germline): SGHTA, FQGNSA. The DNA of the CDR3 is TGTGCCAGCAGCATATGGGACAAGCTTTGGGAGACCCAGTACTTC. Translation gives CASSIWDKLWETQYF.

The chain couples TRBV6-1 to TRBJ2-2, with 8 nucleotides matching TRBD1. The CDR3 runs to 18 residues. The V gene's germline CDR1 is MNHNS and CDR2 SASEGT. V lost 4 bases, J lost 4 bases, and 14 bases stayed unmatched. CDR3 bases: TGTGCCAGCAGTGCGAGAGTGACAGGGGTGTTGGGCACCGGGGAGCTGTTTTTT. Residues: CASSARVTGVLGTGELFF.

A few counts support this clone. The junction departs from germline at one end; a sequencing error may be responsible. The rearrangement uses TRBV7-2 and TRBJ2-2; D is perhaps TRBD1 (5 bases). This CDR3 region has 14 residues. From germline, CDR1 is SGHTA and CDR2 FQGNSA. DNA for the CDR3: TGTGCCAGCAGCTTGGCAGGGAACGCCGGGGAGCTGTTTTTT. Its translation is CASSLAGNAGELFF. Complete variable domain (other parts from reference TRBV7-2 and TRBJ2-2): GAGVSQSPSNKVTEKGKDVELRCDPISGHTALYWYRQSLGQGLEFLIYFQGNSAPDKSGLPSDRFSAERTGGSVSTLTIQRTQQEDSAVYLCASSLAGNAGELFFGEGSRLTVL.

The chain employs TRBV25-1 and TRBJ2-3, with D possibly matching TRBD2 (5 bases). The V end lost 2 bases, the J end lost 6 bases, and 15 bases lay between the germline ends. In germline, CDR1 is MGHDK, CDR2 SYGVNS. There are 15 residues in the CDR3. In DNA form, the CDR3 reads TGTGCCAGCAGTGAACGAGGGAGCCCCAGGGATACGCAGTATTTT. This gives the protein CASSERGSPRDTQYF.

The CDR3 spells CASRAGQALNEKLFF. The CDR3 nucleotides read TGTGCCAGCAGGGCCGGACAGGCACTTAATGAAAAACTGTTTTTT. The rearrangement links TRBV2 to TRBJ1-4; 7 positions match TRBD1. This CDR3 has 15 amino acids. Germline V gene sequence: CDR1 SNHLY, CDR2 FYNNEI. With V trimmed by 6 bases and J by 4 bases, 8 bases remained unmatched.

The chain carries TRBV29-1 and TRBJ1-2; maybe TRBD1 (5 bases). V was pared by 4 bases and J by 4 bases, with 22 bases between. The CDR3 is 16 residues long. Germline loops: CDR1 SQVTM, CDR2 ANQGSEA. The CDR3 DNA is TGCAGCGTTGTTGATATAAGCGGGGGTGGGAGCTATGGCTACACCTTC. Translating gives CSVVDISGGGSYGYTF.

The chain carries TRBV4-1 and TRBJ2-1, with 9 bases fitting TRBD2. The CDR3 runs 20 residues. Unmatched junction bases numbered 12, after V lost 0 bases and J lost 0 bases. Germline loops: CDR1 MGHRA, CDR2 YSYEKL. The CDR3 DNA reads as TGCGCCAGCAGCCAAGATAGAGCAGCTAGCGGGGCCCTCTCCTACAATGAGCAGTTCTTC. Translated: CASSQDRAASGALSYNEQFF.

The chain recombines TRBV15 with TRBJ1-1; 7 bases are shared with TRBD1. V lost 5 bases to trimming and J lost 7 bases; unmatched junction nucleotides: 16. This CDR3 has 16 residues. From germline, CDR1 is LNHNV and CDR2 YYDKDF (reference sequence). In DNA form, the CDR3 reads TGTGCCACCAGCCCAGACCGACAGGGAAGGGCCAATGAAGCTTTCTTT. Amino acids: CATSPDRQGRANEAFF.

V gene TRBV20-1 combines with J gene TRBJ1-3, with D perhaps TRBD1 (5 bases). Trimming took 3 bases from V and 3 from J, leaving 15 bases between them. Germline CDR1 reads DFQATT; CDR2 reads SNEGSKA (reference sequence). The CDR3 contains 15 residues. As DNA, the CDR3 is TGCAGTGCTAGTAAGGGGTTGGGTGGTGGAAACACCATATATTTT. Protein product: CSASKGLGGGNTIYF.

The chain couples TRBV9 to TRBJ2-6; D call uncertain. The length of the CDR3 is 15 residues. Germline V gene sequence: CDR1 SGDLS, CDR2 YYNGEE. V dropped 0 bases and J dropped 1 base, with 5 bases sitting between them. The CDR3 region is CASSVEASGANVLTF. CDR3 in DNA: TGTGCCAGCAGCGTAGAAGCGTCTGGGGCCAACGTCCTGACTTTC.

The chain links TRBV13 to TRBJ2-3, with D perhaps TRBD2 (5 bases). The V and J ends lost 7 bases and 0 bases respectively, with 20 bases between them. Germline V gives CDR1 PRHDT, CDR2 FYEKMQ (reference sequence). This CDR3 is built from 17 residues. The CDR3 here is CASNLPRGISSTDTQYF. CDR3 DNA: TGTGCCAGCAACCTCCCTCGGGGTATTTCTAGCACAGATACGCAGTATTTT.

The chain has TRBV7-2 and TRBJ2-7; tentative D call: TRBD2 (5 bases). Trimming took off 8 bases at V and 1 base at J, with 12 bases between the two ends. CDR3 length: 13 residues. Germline lookup yields CDR1 SGHTA and CDR2 FQGNSA. CDR3 amino acids: CASSPGVSYEQYV. The CDR3 coding sequence is TGTGCCAGCTCACCCGGGGTATCCTACGAGCAGTACGTC.

V usage is TRBV27 and J usage is TRBJ1-6; 9 nucleotides align to TRBD1. The CDR3 spans 15 residues. Germline V gives CDR1 MNHEY, CDR2 SMNVEV (reference sequence). J lost 8 bases, V lost 4 bases, and 6 bases had no gene match. In DNA form, the CDR3 reads TGTGCCAGCAGTTGGGGGACAGGGTTACATTCACCCCTCCACTTT. This sequence encodes CASSWGTGLHSPLHF.

This clone occurred once. The chain joins TRBV3-1 (or the pseudogene TRBV3-2) to TRBJ1-1; D uncertain. Trimming left V 7 bases short and J 6 bases short, with 12 bases between. Germline CDR1 is LGHDT and CDR2 is YNNKEL (reference sequence). CDR3 size: 12 residues. Written as DNA, the CDR3 is TGTGCCAGCACTGTCGGGGTCGCTGAAGCTTTCTTT. It specifies CASTVGVAEAFF.

The chain uses TRBV30 and TRBJ2-1; perhaps TRBD2 as D (5 bases). This CDR3 contains 13 residues. Per germline, CDR1 GTSNPN and CDR2 SVGIG (reference sequence). V gave up 1 base and J gave up 5 bases, with 9 bases separating them. This CDR3 reads CAWSDVGDNEQFF. In DNA, the CDR3 is TGTGCCTGGAGTGACGTGGGAGACAATGAGCAGTTCTTC.